The 2 T cell receptor beta chains below come from one sample, sequenced in a study of early stage breast cancer tumors. The table came from immunoSEQ multiplex PCR; TCRdb's copy has only in-frame clones and leaves some out. Altogether about 14,000 clones are present, around three quarters being singletons, with the ten largest covering roughly 7.2%. Sequencing was performed on normal breast tissue next to the tumor. The receptor source for this set is a person aged 45 to 59 with breast cancer.

The chain's CDR3 is CASSGGTGGHYEQYF. CDR3 coding DNA: TGTGCCAGCAGCGGGGGTACAGGGGGGCACTACGAGCAGTACTTC. V is TRBV5-5 and J is TRBJ2-7; 8 bases agree with TRBD1. Germline assignment: CDR1 SGHKS and CDR2 YYEKEE (reference sequence). V shed 4 bases, J shed 3 bases, and the junction held 9 bases outside the gene matches. The CDR3 runs 15 residues.

The chain carries TRBV7-2 and TRBJ2-1; D assignment may be TRBD1 or TRBD2 (5 bases each). The CDR3 loop spans 14 amino acids. Germline lookup yields CDR1 SGHTA and CDR2 FQGNSA. V was clipped by 7 bases and J by 4 bases, with 14 bases between them. CDR3 region: CASKGRDQYNEQFF. CDR3 DNA sequence: TGTGCCAGCAAGGGCAGGGACCAATACAATGAGCAGTTCTTC.